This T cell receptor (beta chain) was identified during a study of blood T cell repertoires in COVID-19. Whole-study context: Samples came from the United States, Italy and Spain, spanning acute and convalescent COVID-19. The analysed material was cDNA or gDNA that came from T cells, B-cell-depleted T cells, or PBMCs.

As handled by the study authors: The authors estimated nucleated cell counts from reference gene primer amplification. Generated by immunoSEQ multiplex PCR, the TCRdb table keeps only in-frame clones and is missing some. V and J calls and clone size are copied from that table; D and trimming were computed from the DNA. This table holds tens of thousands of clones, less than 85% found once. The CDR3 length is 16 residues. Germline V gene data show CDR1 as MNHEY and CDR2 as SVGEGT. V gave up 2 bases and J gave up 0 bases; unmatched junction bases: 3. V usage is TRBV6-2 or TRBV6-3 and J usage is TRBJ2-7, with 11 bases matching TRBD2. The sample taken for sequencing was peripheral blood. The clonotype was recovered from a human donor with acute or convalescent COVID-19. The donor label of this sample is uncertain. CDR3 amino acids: CASSYPGLADSYEQYF. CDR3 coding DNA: TGTGCCAGCAGTTACCCGGGACTAGCGGACTCCTACGAGCAGTACTTC.